This TCR beta chain was identified during a study of human T cells and chemical hapten exposure. Regarding time point: healthy volunteer bleed at 6 weeks. The authors' total RNA extraction used unfractionated whole blood. TCRdb reanalysed the RACE reads using MiXCR and keeps one entry per CDR3 protein. The table has some 77,000 distinct CDR3 sequences, about 8.6% seen once. Germline V gene sequence: CDR1 DFQATT, CDR2 SNEGSKA (reference sequence). This CDR3 contains 12 residues. The V end was cut by 3 bases, the J end by 14 bases, with 17 bases between. This clonotype was seen at least ten times. This sequence joins TRBV20-1 and TRBJ2-1; TRBD1 or TRBD2 may be the D gene (7 bases each). Sequencing was performed on whole blood. This TCR was recovered from a female donor in good health. Some clones in this sample may be carry-over from other donors' samples. The CDR3 region has the DNA TGCAGTGCTAGGTCGGGACAGCGGGACGAGTTCTTC. Protein product: CSARSGQRDEFF.